This T cell receptor beta chain was identified during a study of T cell changes during pregnancy in multiple sclerosis. The CDR3 extends over 15 amino acids. Germline-derived CDR1 and CDR2 are MNHNS and SASEGT. V lost 6 bases, J lost 8 bases, and 11 bases stayed unmatched. Method: immunoSEQ multiplex PCR; TCRdb's copy keeps in-frame clones and lacks some. The sample lists tens of thousands of clones, 90% to 95% seen once, with over 0.7% in the top ten. This rearrangement joins TRBV6-1 to TRBJ2-1, with 9 bases aligning to TRBD1. The TCR was taken from a female donor with multiple sclerosis, enrolled in a pregnancy study. Sample: peripheral blood, taken before pregnancy. The CDR3 is CASRGQGGPSDEQFF. The CDR3 DNA reads as TGTGCCAGCAGGGGACAGGGAGGCCCTTCCGATGAGCAGTTCTTC.